The count of the clone carrying this TCR beta chain is one. A read error may explain this, as a much larger clone is one base away. The data belong to a study of T cells in Graves' hyperthyroidism and ophthalmopathy. About the research overall: Peripheral blood was collected at initial diagnosis, before any treatment.

Amplified regions were TCR beta CDR3 sequences from RNA transcripts. The HTBI set primed first-round TCR CDR3 RT-PCR. TCRdb processed the multiplex PCR reads anew with MiXCR; each CDR3 protein has one entry. The sample consists of about 770,000 distinct CDR3 sequences, about 17% of them appearing once. The V gene's germline CDR1 is SNHLY and CDR2 FYNNEI. The CDR3 runs to 14 residues. The sample consisted of blood. The gene calls are TRBV2 and TRBJ2-3, with 7 bases lining up with TRBD2. This receptor was taken from a woman aged 45-65 years with Graves' hyperthyroidism that later progressed to Graves' ophthalmopathy. The CDR3 spells CADRGVGLTDTQYF. The CDR3, as DNA: TGTGCTGACCGGGGGGTGGGGCTCACAGATACGCAGTATTTT. Using reference TRBV2 and TRBJ2-3 for the parts outside the CDR3, the full variable domain is EPEVTQTPSHQVTQMGQEVILRCVPISNHLYFYWYRQILGQKVEFLVSFYNNEISEKSEIFDDQFSVERPDGSNFTLKIRSTKLEDSAMYFCADRGVGLTDTQYFGPGTRLTVL.